These 13 T cell receptor beta chains were sequenced from one sample in a study of T cell repertoires in cytomegalovirus infection. TCRdb re-called the reads with MiXCR, one entry per CDR3 protein. The table shows some 110,000 distinct CDR3 sequences, with around 10% occurring only once. Their antigens remain unidentified. The sequencing input was PBMCs, sequenced either directly or after in vitro stimulation (not recorded which). Receptors originate from a human donor in good health (CMV status not recorded). Some clones in this sample may be carry-over from other donors' samples.

This clonotype appeared many times. V gene TRBV4-3 combines with J gene TRBJ1-2; D ambiguous. V dropped 0 bases and J dropped 3 bases, with 14 bases sitting between them. CDR3 length: 16 amino acids. The germline V gene encodes CDR1 LGHNA and CDR2 YSLEER. This CDR3 is CASSQDFGNYYYGYTF. Here the CDR3 DNA reads TGCGCCAGCAGCCAAGATTTTGGTAACTACTACTATGGCTACACCTTC.

This clonotype showed up many times. The chain carries TRBV5-5 and TRBJ1-2, with a weak D call TRBD1 (6 bases). The germline V gene has CDR1 SGHKS and CDR2 YYEKEE (reference sequence). Trimming pared 4 bases from V and 7 bases from J, leaving 20 bases between. This CDR3 contains 15 residues. The CDR3: CASSRRVRGFRGYTF. The CDR3 DNA is TGTGCCAGCAGCCGAAGGGTCAGGGGTTTTCGTGGCTACACCTTC. The entire variable domain, with the rest obtained from reference TRBV5-5 and TRBJ1-2, is as follows: DAGVTQSPTHLIKTRGQQVTLRCSPISGHKSVSWYQQVLGQGPQFIFQYYEKEERGRGNFPDRFSARQFPNYSSELNVNALLLGDSALYLCASSRRVRGFRGYTFGSGTRLTVV.

This clonotype has at least ten counts. The chain is built from TRBV12-3 or TRBV12-4 and TRBJ1-5; D possibly corresponds to TRBD1 (5 bases). The V end was cut by 4 bases, the J end by 2 bases, with 9 bases between. The CDR3 is 14 amino acids. CDR3 amino acids: CASSSTGGNQPQHF. In DNA, the CDR3 is TGTGCCAGCAGTTCCACAGGCGGCAATCAGCCCCAGCATTTT.

This clonotype was counted only a few times. The CDR3 coding sequence is TGTGCCAGCAGCCAACAGGGGGCTTTAGGCAATCAGCCCCAGCATTTT. Its translation is CASSQQGALGNQPQHF. This chain joins TRBV28 and TRBJ1-5; 9 bases are shared with TRBD1. CDR1 MDHEN and CDR2 SYDVKM come from the germline V gene. The CDR3 runs to 16 residues. J lost 2 bases, V lost 6 bases, and 8 bases had no gene match.

This clonotype was seen a handful of times. V usage is TRBV7-6 and J usage is TRBJ1-4; 7 bases align to TRBD1. CDR3 size: 14 residues. Germline assignment: CDR1 SGHVS and CDR2 FNYEAQ. The V gene end was trimmed by 4 bases and the J gene end by 7 bases; junction bases not matched to a gene: 6. This CDR3 reads CASSSTGWLEKLFF. The CDR3 DNA sequence: TGTGCCAGCAGCTCGACAGGGTGGCTTGAAAAACTGTTTTTT.

The table lists this clonotype with many counts. The rearrangement joins TRBV7-9 to TRBJ2-7, with a tentative D call TRBD1 (5 bases). Germline loops: CDR1 SEHNR, CDR2 FQNEAQ (reference sequence). Trimming removed 1 base at V and 4 bases at J, with 14 bases between. The CDR3 spans 15 residues. CDR3 residues: CASSLGSGRAYEQYV. The CDR3 DNA follows: TGTGCCAGCAGCTTAGGAAGTGGCAGGGCGTACGAGCAGTACGTC.

This clonotype was seen ten or more times. In DNA, the CDR3 is TGTGCCAGCAACAGACGAGGGGGACAGGGGTCCTACAATGAGCAGTTCTTC. It is translated as CASNRRGGQGSYNEQFF. The V gene is TRBV2, the J gene TRBJ2-1; 10 bases fit TRBD1. The CDR3 extends over 17 amino acids. V gave up 7 bases and J gave up 1 base; unmatched junction bases: 10. The germline V gene has CDR1 SNHLY and CDR2 FYNNEI.

V is TRBV28 and J is TRBJ1-6; D is possibly TRBD1 (5 bases). V was cut by 8 bases and J by 18 bases, with 11 bases left in between. Germline V gene sequence: CDR1 MDHEN, CDR2 SYDVKM. The CDR3 totals 9 residues. The CDR3 protein is CASGRAPHF. DNA for the CDR3: TGTGCCAGCGGCAGGGCCCCCCACTTT.

The rearrangement joins TRBV5-1 to TRBJ2-7; 8 bases match TRBD1. Germline values: CDR1 SGHRS, CDR2 YFSETQ. Trimming cost V 0 bases and J 3 bases; bases outside gene matches: 8. This CDR3 contains 16 residues. In DNA, the CDR3 is TGCGCCAGCAGCTTGGAAGCAGGACAGGGTATCTACGAGCAGTACTTC. It codes for CASSLEAGQGIYEQYF.

The table lists this clonotype with a few counts. V is TRBV12-5 and J is TRBJ1-5, with a possible D match to TRBD1 (6 bases). In germline, CDR1 is LGHNT, CDR2 FRNRAP. This CDR3 has 13 residues. The ends were cut back, 1 base at V and 8 bases at J, with 9 bases in the middle. The CDR3 DNA reads TGTGCTAGTGGTTTGGGCCAGGGGAAGCCCCAGCATTTT. Translating gives CASGLGQGKPQHF.

Note on this clonotype: A much larger clone lies a single base off, so this may be a read error. The chain recombines TRBV27 with TRBJ1-1; D gene uncertain. The CDR3 loop spans 14 amino acids. The ends were cut back, 6 bases at V and 4 bases at J, with 15 bases in the middle. Germline V gene lookup returns CDR1 MNHEY and CDR2 SMNVEV (reference sequence). CDR3 in amino acids: CASSAPGRSTEAFF. As DNA, the CDR3 is TGTGCCAGCAGCGCCCCTGGTAGAAGCACTGAAGCTTTCTTT.

This clonotype appeared a few times. The chain uses TRBV28 and TRBJ1-5; TRBD1 matches at 9 bases. The CDR3 contains 13 residues. CDR1 and CDR2 (germline): MDHEN, SYDVKM. V was pared by 11 bases and J by 5 bases, with 7 bases of the junction left unmatched. DNA for the CDR3: TGTGCCCTGGGGGACAGGGTCGATCAGCCCCAGCATTTT. Translating gives CALGDRVDQPQHF. Full variable domain (remainder filled in from reference TRBV28 and TRBJ1-5): DVKVTQSSRYLVKRTGEKVFLECVQDMDHENMFWYRQDPGLGLRLIYFSYDVKMKEKGDIPEGYSVSREKKERFSLILESASTNQTSMYLCALGDRVDQPQHFGDGTRLSIL.

The table lists this clonotype with many counts. This chain uses TRBV2 with TRBJ2-1, with TRBD2 matching 14 bases. The germline V gene encodes CDR1 SNHLY and CDR2 FYNNEI. The ends lost 8 bases at V and 0 bases at J; junction bases unmatched: 6. This CDR3 is built from 17 residues. CDR3 sequence (DNA): TGTGCCAGCGATTGGACTAGCGGGAGGCCCTCCTACAATGAGCAGTTCTTC. This codes for CASDWTSGRPSYNEQFF.